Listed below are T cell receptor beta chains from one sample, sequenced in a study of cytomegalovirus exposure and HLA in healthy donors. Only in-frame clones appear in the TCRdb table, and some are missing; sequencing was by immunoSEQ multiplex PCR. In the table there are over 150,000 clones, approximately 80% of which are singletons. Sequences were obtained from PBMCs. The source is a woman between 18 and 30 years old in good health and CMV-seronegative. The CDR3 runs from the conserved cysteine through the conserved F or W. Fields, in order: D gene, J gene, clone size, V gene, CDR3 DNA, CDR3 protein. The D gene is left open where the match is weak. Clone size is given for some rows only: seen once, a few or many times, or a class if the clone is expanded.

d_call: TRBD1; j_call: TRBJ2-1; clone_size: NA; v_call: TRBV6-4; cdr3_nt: TGTGCCAGCATCGGGACAGGGAAATACAATGAGCAGTTCTTC; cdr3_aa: CASIGTGKYNEQFF
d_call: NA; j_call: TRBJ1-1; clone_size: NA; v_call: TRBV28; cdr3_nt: TGTGCCAGCAGCACCTCACAGAAAGCTTTCTTT; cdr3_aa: CASSTSQKAFF
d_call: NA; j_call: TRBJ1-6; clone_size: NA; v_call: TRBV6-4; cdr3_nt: TGTGCCAGCAGTGTGGAGTATAATTCACCCCTCCACTTT; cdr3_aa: CASSVEYNSPLHF
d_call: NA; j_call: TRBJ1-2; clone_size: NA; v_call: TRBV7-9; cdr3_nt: TGTGCCAGCAGTCTAGACGGCGGTACCTATGGCTACACCTTC; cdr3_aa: CASSLDGGTYGYTF
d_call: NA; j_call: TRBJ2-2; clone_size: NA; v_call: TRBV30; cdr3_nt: TGTGCCTGGAGGAATTTTAGGGAGGCCGGGGAGCTGTTTTTT; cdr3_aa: CAWRNFREAGELFF
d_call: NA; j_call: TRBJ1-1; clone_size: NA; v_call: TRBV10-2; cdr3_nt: TGCGCCAGCAGTGAAATCGCGGGGGCTGAAGCTTTCTTT; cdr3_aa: CASSEIAGAEAFF
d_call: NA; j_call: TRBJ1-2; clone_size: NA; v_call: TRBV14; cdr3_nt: TGTGCCAGCAGCCGTTTGGGCAGGTTCTATGGCTACACCTTC; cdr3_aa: CASSRLGRFYGYTF
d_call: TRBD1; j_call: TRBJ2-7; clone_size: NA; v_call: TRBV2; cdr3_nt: TGTGCCAGCAGGTTCGGGACAGGTTTCTTCTACGAGCAGTACTTC; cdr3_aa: CASRFGTGFFYEQYF
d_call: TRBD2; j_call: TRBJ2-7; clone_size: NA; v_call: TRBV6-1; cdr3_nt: TGTGCCAGCCGGGACCGCGGACTAGCGGTCTACGAGCAGTACTTC; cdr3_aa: CASRDRGLAVYEQYF
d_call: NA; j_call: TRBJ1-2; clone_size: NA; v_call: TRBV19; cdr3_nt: TGTGCCAGTAGTATAGATCAGGGCGACTATGGCTACACCTTC; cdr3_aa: CASSIDQGDYGYTF
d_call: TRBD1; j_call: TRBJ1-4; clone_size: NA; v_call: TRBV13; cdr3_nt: TGTGCCAGCAGCTCCAGGACAGGGGGTGGTGAAAAACTGTTTTTT; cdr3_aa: CASSSRTGGGEKLFF
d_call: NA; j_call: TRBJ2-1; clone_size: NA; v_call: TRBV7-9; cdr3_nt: TGTGCCAGCAGCCGCGGGACAGAAATCTACAATGAGCAGTTCTTC; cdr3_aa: CASSRGTEIYNEQFF
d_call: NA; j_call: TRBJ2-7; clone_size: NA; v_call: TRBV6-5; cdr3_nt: TGTGCCAGCAGTCCTAGAAGGGGCATATACGAGCAGTACTTC; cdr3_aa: CASSPRRGIYEQYF
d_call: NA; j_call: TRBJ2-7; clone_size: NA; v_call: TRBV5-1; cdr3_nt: TGCGCCAGCAGCTCAGAAAACAGGCTCTCCTACGAGCAGTACTTC; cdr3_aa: CASSSENRLSYEQYF
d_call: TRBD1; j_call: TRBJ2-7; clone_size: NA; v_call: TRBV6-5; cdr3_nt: TGTGCCAGCAGTTACGGGACAGCCCACTACGAGCAGTACTTC; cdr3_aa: CASSYGTAHYEQYF
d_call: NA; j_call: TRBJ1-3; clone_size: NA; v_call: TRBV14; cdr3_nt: TGTGCCAGCAGCCAAGATCGGAGGGGCGCGGAAAACACCATATATTTT; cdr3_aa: CASSQDRRGAENTIYF
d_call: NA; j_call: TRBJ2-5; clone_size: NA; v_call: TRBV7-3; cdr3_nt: TGTGCCAGCAGCTTCAATCCGCGGGAGACCCAGTACTTC; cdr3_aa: CASSFNPRETQYF
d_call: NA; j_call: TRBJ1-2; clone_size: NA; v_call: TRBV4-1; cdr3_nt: TGCGCCAGCAGCCAAACGACAGCGACCTATGGCTACACCTTC; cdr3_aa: CASSQTTATYGYTF
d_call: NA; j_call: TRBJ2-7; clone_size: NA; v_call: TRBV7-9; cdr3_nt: TGTTCCAGCAGCTTACAGGGCTACGAGCAGTACTTC; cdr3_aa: CSSSLQGYEQYF
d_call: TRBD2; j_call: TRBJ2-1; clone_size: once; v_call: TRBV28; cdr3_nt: TGTGCCAGCAGCCCGTTAGCGGGACACTACAATGAGCAGTTCTTC; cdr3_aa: CASSPLAGHYNEQFF
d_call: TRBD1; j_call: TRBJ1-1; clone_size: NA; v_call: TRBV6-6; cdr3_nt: TGTGCCAGCAGTTTGGGCCCTACAGGGGGCACTGAAGCTTTCTTT; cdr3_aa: CASSLGPTGGTEAFF
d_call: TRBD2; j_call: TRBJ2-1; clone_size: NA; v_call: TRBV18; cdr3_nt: TGTGCCAGCTCAATAATTAGCGGGAACTACAATGAGCAGTTCTTC; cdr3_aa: CASSIISGNYNEQFF
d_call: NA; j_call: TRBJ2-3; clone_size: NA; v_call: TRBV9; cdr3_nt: TGTGCCAGCAGCGAGCTAGCGTACCTCACAGATACGCAGTATTTT; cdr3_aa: CASSELAYLTDTQYF
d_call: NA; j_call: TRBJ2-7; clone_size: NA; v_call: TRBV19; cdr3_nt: TGTGCCAGTGGCTCAACAGGGTCCTACGAGCAGTACTTC; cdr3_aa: CASGSTGSYEQYF
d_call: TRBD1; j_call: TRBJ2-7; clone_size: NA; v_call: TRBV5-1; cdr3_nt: TGCGCCAGCAGCTTAGGAAGACAGGGATCTCGGAACGAGCAGTACTTC; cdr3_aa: CASSLGRQGSRNEQYF
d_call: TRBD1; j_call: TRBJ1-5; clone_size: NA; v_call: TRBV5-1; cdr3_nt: TGCGCCAGCAGCCCCGGACAGGGGGGCCCAAATCAGCCCCAGCATTTT; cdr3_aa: CASSPGQGGPNQPQHF
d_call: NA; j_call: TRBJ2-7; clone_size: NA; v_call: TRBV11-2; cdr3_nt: TGTGCCAGCAGCTGGGACTGGCCCAAGTACGAGCAGTACTTC; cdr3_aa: CASSWDWPKYEQYF
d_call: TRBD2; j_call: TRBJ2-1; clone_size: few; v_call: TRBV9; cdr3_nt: TGTGCCAGCAGCGCAACCGGGACTAGCGGAAATGAGCAGTTCTTC; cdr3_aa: CASSATGTSGNEQFF
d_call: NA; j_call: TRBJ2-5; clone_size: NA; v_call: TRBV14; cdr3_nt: TGTGCCAGCAGCCAGGCGTCCGGGGTACAAGAGACCCAGTACTTC; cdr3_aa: CASSQASGVQETQYF
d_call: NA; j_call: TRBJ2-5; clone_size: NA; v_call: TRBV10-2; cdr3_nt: TGCGCCAGCAGTGAGTCGATCTCTGGAGGGACCCAGTACTTC; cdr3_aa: CASSESISGGTQYF
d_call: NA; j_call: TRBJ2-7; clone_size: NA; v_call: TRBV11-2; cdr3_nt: TGTGCCAGCAGCTTCGGTACAGGAGTAACCTACGAGCAGTACTTC; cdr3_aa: CASSFGTGVTYEQYF
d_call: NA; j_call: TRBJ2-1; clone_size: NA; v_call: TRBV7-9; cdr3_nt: TGTGTAGCCCCAGACGGGGATGAGCAGTTCTTC; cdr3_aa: CVAPDGDEQFF
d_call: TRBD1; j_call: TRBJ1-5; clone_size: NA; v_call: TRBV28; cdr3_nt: TGTGCCAGCAGTTTAGGCTTCGGGACAGGACGCGATCAGCCCCAGCATTTT; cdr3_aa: CASSLGFGTGRDQPQHF
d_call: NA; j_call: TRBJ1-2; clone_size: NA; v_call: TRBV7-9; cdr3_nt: TGTGCCAGCAGTCCAGGGTACGGCTACACCTTC; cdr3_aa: CASSPGYGYTF
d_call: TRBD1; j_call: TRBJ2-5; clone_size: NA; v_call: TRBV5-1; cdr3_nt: TGCGCCAGCAGCTGGACAGGGGCCCTAGAGACCCAGTACTTC; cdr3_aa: CASSWTGALETQYF
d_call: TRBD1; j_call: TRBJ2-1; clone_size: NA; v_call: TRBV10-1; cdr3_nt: TGCGCCAGCAGTGAAAAGTGGACAGGGGGGGAGCAGTTCTTC; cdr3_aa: CASSEKWTGGEQFF
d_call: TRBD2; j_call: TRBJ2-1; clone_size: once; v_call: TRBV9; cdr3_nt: TGTGCCAGCAACCAAGGAACTAGCGGAACTAGAGAGCAGTTCTTC; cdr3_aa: CASNQGTSGTREQFF